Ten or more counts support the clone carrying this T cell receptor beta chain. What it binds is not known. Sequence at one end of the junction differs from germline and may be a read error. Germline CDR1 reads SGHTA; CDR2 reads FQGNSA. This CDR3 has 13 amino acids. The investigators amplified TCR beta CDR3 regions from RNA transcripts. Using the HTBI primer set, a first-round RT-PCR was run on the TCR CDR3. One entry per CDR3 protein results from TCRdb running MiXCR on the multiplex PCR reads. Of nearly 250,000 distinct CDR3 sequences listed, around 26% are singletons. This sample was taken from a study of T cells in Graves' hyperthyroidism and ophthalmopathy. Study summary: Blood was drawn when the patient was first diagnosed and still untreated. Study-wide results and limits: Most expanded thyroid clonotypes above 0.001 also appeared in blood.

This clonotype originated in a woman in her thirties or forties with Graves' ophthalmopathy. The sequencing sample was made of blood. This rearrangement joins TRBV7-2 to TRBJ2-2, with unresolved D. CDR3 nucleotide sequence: TGTGCCAGCAGCTTAGCGAAGACCGGGGAGCTGTTTTTT. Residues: CASSLAKTGELFF.